Below, 26 T cell receptor beta chains from the same sample are listed, as sequenced in a study of cytomegalovirus exposure and HLA in healthy donors. PCR involved 60 Vbeta and 13 Jbeta primers. TCRdb's copy holds only in-frame clones and misses some; the assay was immunoSEQ multiplex PCR. The sample records tens of thousands of clones, 75% to 90% being singletons. Sequenced sample: PBMCs. These receptors originate from a middle-aged man in good health and CMV-seropositive.

The chain carries TRBV29-1 and TRBJ1-1; D gene ambiguous. Per the germline V gene, CDR1 is SQVTM and CDR2 is ANQGSEA. The CDR3 covers 12 residues. V lost 0 bases to trimming and J lost 3 bases, with 5 bases between them. CDR3 sequence reads: CSVEDPYTEAFF. Written as DNA, the CDR3 is TGCAGCGTTGAAGATCCCTACACTGAAGCTTTCTTT.

In this sample, this clone turned up once. The chain joins TRBV7-2 to TRBJ2-2; possibly TRBD2 for D (6 bases). The CDR3 covers 14 residues. With 10 bases removed from V and 3 bases from J, the gap between germline ends came to 15 bases. Germline lookup yields CDR1 SGHTA and CDR2 FQGNSA. Written as DNA, the CDR3 is TGTGCCACACGGGGGAGTGGGGACACCGGGGAGCTGTTTTTT. Protein product: CATRGSGDTGELFF.

This clone was observed once. The chain is built from TRBV5-1 and TRBJ2-2; 10 nucleotides agree with TRBD2. The junction had 9 bases not matched to a gene; V was cut back by 4 bases and J by 6 bases. From germline, CDR1 is SGHRS and CDR2 YFSETQ. This CDR3 has 16 residues. The CDR3 DNA follows: TGCGCCAGCAGCCCGCTAGCGGGAGATCGTTCCGGGGAGCTGTTTTTT. Protein sequence: CASSPLAGDRSGELFF.

The chain is built from TRBV6-5 and TRBJ2-1; 7 nucleotides match TRBD2. CDR3 length: 13 amino acids. Germline loops: CDR1 MNHEY, CDR2 SVGAGI. Trimming took 7 bases from V and 7 from J; bases not matched to a gene: 7. The DNA for the CDR3 is TGTGCCAGCAACCGGGCGGGAGTGAATGAGCAGTTCTTC. Residues: CASNRAGVNEQFF.

The chain uses TRBV5-6 and TRBJ2-1, with 9 bases that match TRBD1. Trimming removed 4 bases from V and 6 bases from J; junction bases left unmatched: 5. CDR3 length: 14 amino acids. Germline-derived CDR1 and CDR2 are SGHDT and YYEEEE. For the CDR3, the DNA is TGTGCCAGCAGCAGACGGACAGGGGTCAATGAGCAGTTCTTC. Encoded protein: CASSRRTGVNEQFF.

The chain links TRBV5-6 to TRBJ2-7, with D perhaps TRBD2 (7 bases). Per the germline V gene, CDR1 is SGHDT and CDR2 is YYEEEE. The CDR3 sequence is 15 residues long. Trimming left V 4 bases short and J 3 bases short, with 17 bases between. Written as DNA, the CDR3 is TGTGCCAGCAGCCACGGTGCGGGGGCGAGCTACGAGCAGTACTTC. Translating it yields CASSHGAGASYEQYF.

This clone showed up just once. The V call is TRBV5-4, the J call TRBJ2-3, with TRBD2 matching 10 bases. There are 16 residues in the CDR3. The germline CDR1 and CDR2 sequences are SGHNT and YYREEE (reference sequence). With 5 bases clipped from V and 1 base from J, the junction kept 7 bases outside the gene matches. The CDR3 nucleotides read TGTGCCAGCAGGATGGGACTAGCGAGTCGCACAGATACGCAGTATTTT. Its translation: CASRMGLASRTDTQYF.

V gene TRBV6-6 combines with J gene TRBJ1-2; the D is unclear. Germline lookup yields CDR1 MNHNY and CDR2 SVGAGI (reference sequence). Trimming pared 2 bases from V and 1 base from J, leaving 8 bases between. This CDR3 has 14 residues. CDR3 sequence reads: CASSYDSDNYGYTF. The CDR3 DNA follows: TGTGCCAGCAGTTACGACTCAGATAACTATGGCTACACCTTC.

This sequence joins TRBV11-3 and TRBJ2-3; 12 nucleotides agree with TRBD2. CDR1 and CDR2 (germline): SGHNT, YENEEA. CDR3 size: 16 residues. Trimming removed 4 bases from V and 4 bases from J; junction bases left unmatched: 6. CDR3 loop: CASSSRLAGEADTQYF. The CDR3 DNA follows: TGTGCCAGCAGCTCAAGACTAGCGGGAGAGGCAGATACGCAGTATTTT.

In its sample, this clone was seen a few times. This chain joins TRBV6-1 and TRBJ2-1; 11 nucleotides match TRBD2. The CDR3 runs 15 residues. Germline lookup yields CDR1 MNHNS and CDR2 SASEGT. The V and J ends lost 5 bases and 3 bases, in that order; junction bases with no gene match: 3. CDR3 sequence reads: CASSSGTSGYNEQFF. DNA of the CDR3: TGTGCCAGCAGTTCCGGGACTAGCGGCTACAATGAGCAGTTCTTC.

This clone was recorded a few times. The chain has TRBV30 and TRBJ2-7; 7 nucleotides match TRBD1. The CDR3 has 16 residues. Germline V gene lookup returns CDR1 GTSNPN and CDR2 SVGIG (reference sequence). J lost 4 bases, V lost 1 base, and 13 bases had no gene match. For the CDR3, the DNA is TGTGCCTGGAGTGACAACCCGGGACAGACACCATACGAGCAGTACTTC. Amino acids: CAWSDNPGQTPYEQYF.

The chain carries TRBV10-2 and TRBJ2-5; the match to TRBD2 covers 10 bases. Germline lookup yields CDR1 WSHSY and CDR2 SAAADI. The CDR3 has 15 amino acids. The V gene end was trimmed by 7 bases and the J gene end by 5 bases; junction bases not matched to a gene: 10. This CDR3 is CASKRTSGDRETQYF. Written as DNA, the CDR3 is TGCGCCAGCAAGCGGACTAGCGGAGACAGGGAGACCCAGTACTTC.

This clone was counted between two and nine times. The chain has TRBV14 and TRBJ2-7; 12 bases match TRBD2. Per germline, CDR1 SGHDN and CDR2 FVKESK. V lost 5 bases to trimming and J lost 3 bases; unmatched junction nucleotides: 8. The CDR3 loop spans 16 amino acids. The CDR3 loop is CASSSRTSGTNYEQYF. CDR3 coding DNA: TGTGCCAGCAGCTCTCGGACTAGCGGGACTAACTACGAGCAGTACTTC.

This clone was recorded only once. The rearrangement uses TRBV4-2 and TRBJ2-2; perhaps TRBD1 as D (5 bases). Germline-derived CDR1 and CDR2 are LGHNA and YNFKEQ. The CDR3 spans 16 residues. Trimming took 1 base from V and 4 from J, leaving 13 bases between them. CDR3 DNA sequence: TGTGCCAGCAGCCAAGTACAGGATTGGGCCACCGGGGAGCTGTTTTTT. Protein sequence: CASSQVQDWATGELFF.

The chain joins TRBV7-2 to TRBJ2-1; 10 bases fit TRBD2. Germline V CDR1 and CDR2: SGHTA, FQGNSA. Unmatched junction bases numbered 8, after V lost 4 bases and J lost 5 bases. The CDR3 consists of 16 residues. The CDR3 nucleotides read TGTGCCAGCAGCTCGAGGGCACTAGCGGGACACAATGAGCAGTTCTTC. Its protein is CASSSRALAGHNEQFF.

This clone was picked up one time. The chain couples TRBV7-2 to TRBJ2-7; D possibly corresponds to TRBD2 (5 bases). The germline V gene has CDR1 SGHTA and CDR2 FQGNSA. V was pared by 3 bases and J by 4 bases, with 10 bases between. The CDR3 is 13 residues long. The CDR3 sequence: CASSFRTGYEQYF. CDR3 DNA: TGTGCCAGCAGCTTCCGGACGGGGTACGAGCAGTACTTC.

The CDR3 is CASSPNPAGGLTLQETQYF. CDR3 sequence (DNA): TGTGCCAGCTCACCTAATCCAGCGGGAGGACTTACGTTACAAGAGACCCAGTACTTC. V gene TRBV18 combines with J gene TRBJ2-5; TRBD2 aligns across 9 bases. The junction had 16 bases not matched to a gene; V was cut back by 3 bases and J by 2 bases. CDR3 length equals 19 residues. Germline loops: CDR1 KGHSH, CDR2 LQKENI.

The V call is TRBV27, the J call TRBJ1-4; D is ambiguous. The CDR3 totals 15 residues. Trimming left V 6 bases short and J 0 bases short, with 11 bases between. CDR1 is MNHEY and CDR2 is SMNVEV in the germline V gene (reference sequence). Here the CDR3 DNA reads TGTGCCAGCAGCAAAGAGATTGCAACTAATGAAAAACTGTTTTTT. Protein: CASSKEIATNEKLFF.

The chain employs TRBV5-6 and TRBJ1-1; D may be TRBD1 (6 bases). Germline values: CDR1 SGHDT, CDR2 YYEEEE. The CDR3 extends over 16 amino acids. V was cut by 4 bases and J by 3 bases, with 19 bases left in between. CDR3 protein: CASSVQTGPWDTEAFF. The DNA for the CDR3 is TGTGCCAGCAGCGTGCAGACAGGCCCCTGGGACACTGAAGCTTTCTTT.

The rearrangement joins TRBV25-1 to TRBJ2-7; D call uncertain. Germline V gene lookup returns CDR1 MGHDK and CDR2 SYGVNS. V was cut by 1 base and J by 0 bases, with 13 bases left in between. This CDR3 region has 16 residues. CDR3 loop: CASSELVPSGSYEQYF. The CDR3 region has the DNA TGTGCCAGCAGTGAATTGGTCCCATCGGGCTCCTACGAGCAGTACTTC.

The rearrangement joins TRBV7-3 to TRBJ2-1, with D perhaps TRBD2 (6 bases). Germline lookup yields CDR1 SGHTA and CDR2 FQGTGA. With 2 bases removed from V and 3 bases from J, the gap between germline ends came to 14 bases. The CDR3 consists of 16 residues. CDR3 region: CASSLYGGGVYNEQFF. For the CDR3, the DNA is TGTGCCAGCAGCTTATACGGGGGAGGCGTCTACAATGAGCAGTTCTTC.

The gene calls are TRBV5-1 and TRBJ2-3; 10 bases are a match to TRBD1. The CDR3 sequence is 14 residues long. Germline V gives CDR1 SGHRS, CDR2 YFSETQ. V shed 6 bases and J 5 bases; nucleotides not matched to a gene: 6. The CDR3 sequence is CASTPTGGLDTQYF. The CDR3 nucleotides are TGCGCCAGCACCCCGACAGGGGGCTTAGATACGCAGTATTTT.

The V call is TRBV15, the J call TRBJ2-7, with TRBD2 matching 10 bases. The junction had 17 bases not matched to a gene; V was cut back by 4 bases and J by 2 bases. Germline loops: CDR1 LNHNV, CDR2 YYDKDF (reference sequence). The CDR3 has 19 residues. The CDR3 DNA is TGTGCCACCAGCAAAACAGGGGCCCTAACTAGCGGGACGCCCTACGAGCAGTACTTC. Its translation: CATSKTGALTSGTPYEQYF.

The chain links TRBV20-1 to TRBJ2-3; D is perhaps TRBD2 (5 bases). The CDR3 is 10 residues long. Germline V CDR1 and CDR2: DFQATT, SNEGSKA (reference sequence). The DNA for the CDR3 is TGCGCGCGTGGAGGAGATACGCAGTATTTT. Protein sequence: CARGGDTQYF.

This sequence joins TRBV18 and TRBJ2-1, with 7 bases matching TRBD1. Germline V gene lookup returns CDR1 KGHSH and CDR2 LQKENI. The CDR3 sequence is 13 residues long. With 5 bases clipped from V and 10 bases from J, the junction kept 8 bases outside the gene matches. CDR3 residues: CASSASGTEEQFF. In DNA, the CDR3 is TGTGCCAGCTCAGCTTCGGGGACAGAGGAGCAGTTCTTC.

The table lists this clone with a count of one. CDR3 in DNA: TGTGCCAGCAGTTTAGCAGGTCTCTTGAATACGCAGTATTTT. It codes for CASSLAGLLNTQYF. This chain connects TRBV27 to TRBJ2-3; D uncertain. CDR3 size: 14 residues. The germline V and J ends were trimmed by 2 bases and 7 bases, with 13 bases remaining between them. Germline values: CDR1 MNHEY, CDR2 SMNVEV (reference sequence).